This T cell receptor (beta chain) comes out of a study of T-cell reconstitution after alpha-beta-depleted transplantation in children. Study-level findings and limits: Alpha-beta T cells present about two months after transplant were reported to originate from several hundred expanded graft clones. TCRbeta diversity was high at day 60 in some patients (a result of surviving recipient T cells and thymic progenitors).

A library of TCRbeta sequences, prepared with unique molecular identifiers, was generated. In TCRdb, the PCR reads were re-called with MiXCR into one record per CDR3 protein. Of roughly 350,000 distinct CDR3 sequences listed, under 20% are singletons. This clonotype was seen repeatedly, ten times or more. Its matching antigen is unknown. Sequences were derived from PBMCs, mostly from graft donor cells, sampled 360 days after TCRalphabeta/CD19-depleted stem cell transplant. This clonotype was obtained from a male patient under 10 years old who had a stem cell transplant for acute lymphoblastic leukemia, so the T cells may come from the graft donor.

The CDR3, as DNA: TGTGCCAGCAGCGTCCACTTTGCCGGGGAGCTGTTTTTT. It yields the protein CASSVHFAGELFF. The V gene is TRBV9, the J gene TRBJ2-2, with no clear D. The CDR3 has 13 amino acids. The ends were cut back, 2 bases at V and 6 bases at J, with 8 bases in the middle. Germline V lookup: CDR1 SGDLS, CDR2 YYNGEE.